This entry describes one T cell receptor beta chain. This sample stems from a study of blood T cell repertoires in COVID-19. At the level of the study: Researchers got acute and convalescent COVID-19 samples from the United States, Italy and Spain.

The length of the CDR3 is 15 residues. Germline V gene sequence: CDR1 SQVTM, CDR2 ANQGSEA. Trimming cost V 8 bases and J 2 bases; bases outside gene matches: 8. Two negative PCRs, clearance, or symptom resolution were required of recovered Cohort 3 donors. Libraries were prepared by immunoSEQ multiplex PCR; TCRdb keeps only in-frame clonotypes and omits some of them. The table shows about 150,000 clones, with around four fifths occurring only once. The TCR comes from a woman in her thirties or forties who had recovered from COVID-19. J is TRBJ2-1 and V is TRBV29-1, with TRBD1 identical over 11 bases. Sequenced sample: PBMCs or T cells enriched from blood (not recorded which). CDR3 DNA: TGCAGCCCCGGAAGGACAGGGGGCCCCTACAATGAGCAGTTCTTC. This codes for CSPGRTGGPYNEQFF.